This section outlines one T cell receptor (beta chain) sequence together with its context. Its antigen is currently not known. The sample holds no much larger clone one base away, and base qualities are not on file. Other DNA sequences in the sample encode the same CDR3. CDR1 and CDR2 (KGHSH, LQKENI) derive from the germline V gene. The CDR3 runs 13 residues from the cysteine to the phenylalanine. Here the CDR3 DNA is all that survives: 39 bases in frame from base 1. V lost 3 bases and J lost 1 base; the stretch between them is 6 bases long. The treatment or condition label on this specimen signifies: around 19 received Ad26.COV2.S at low or high dose, single or two shots; five or six received placebo; per-sample allocation not given. Repertoires of vaccine and placebo recipients were sequenced from samples taken on day 63 after the first injection. Cohort 1b enrolled about two dozen adults aged 18-55 years at a single site in Boston, USA, between 29 July and 7 August 2020. Ad26.COV2.S consisted of a replication-incompetent adenovirus type 26 vector by which a prefusion-stabilized SARS-CoV-2 spike protein from the original Wuhan strain was expressed.

The source of the sample is a study of Ad26.COV2.S vaccination and SARS-CoV-2 variants (dated by TCRdb to about 2021). Concerning the study at large: Donors in the vaccine arm were drawn from COV1001, a multicentre, randomized, double-blind, placebo-controlled phase I-IIa trial testing Ad26.COV2.S in healthy adults. Ad26.COV2.S was given intramuscularly at 5x10^10 or 1x10^11 viral particles, as a single shot or as two shots 56 days apart. The specificity and breadth of SARS-CoV-2-reactive T cell receptors after Ad26.COV2.S vaccination were assessed by TCRbeta repertoire sequencing. A total of 32 samples were included in the TCR-sequenced set, comprising around 19 Ad26.COV2.S vaccine recipients, 5 placebo recipients and 8 SARS-CoV-2 convalescent individuals. Trial participants were randomized into five groups of five, in which low-dose or high-dose Ad26.COV2.S was given once or twice, or placebo was given on both occasions. Blinding of investigators to trial group allocation was maintained during experiments and outcome assessment.

Findings and caveats that apply to the study as a whole: Comparable non-spike TCR breadth was observed between vaccine and placebo recipients, consistent with only spike being contained in the vaccine. Compared with placebo recipients, Ad26.COV2.S recipients showed higher spike-specific TCR breadth (P = 0.0014). It was noted by the authors that total T cell responses may have been underestimated by the TCR breadth and depth analyses. Comparing responses between vaccine doses or regimens was not something the study was powered to do. Substantial breadth of spike-specific CD8+ and CD4+ T cell responses was reported after vaccination.

The immunoSEQ Assay was the method used to sequence TCRbeta CDR3 regions. After extraction, genomic DNA underwent amplification by bias-controlled multiplex PCR, followed by high-throughput sequencing. As for how the authors treated the data: Collapsing and filtering of sequences were performed to quantify the absolute abundance of each unique TCRbeta CDR3 region. Usable DNA was measured by amplifying reference genes present in all nucleated cells, and TCRbeta template counts were normalized to that usable DNA to estimate T cell fraction. Repertoire TCRs were annotated as SARS-CoV-2-specific by exact matching of V gene, CDR3 amino acid sequence and J gene to a known reactive TCR set. The reference SARS-CoV-2 TCR set was derived from MIRA and filtered for enrichment in COVID-19-positive ImmuneCODE repertoires, a step that removed public or cross-reactive TCRs. Using the MIRA antigens, annotated TCRs were further analysed by specific ORF or by position within an ORF. Breadth was defined as the number of annotated unique rearrangements divided by the total number of unique productive rearrangements, and depth was defined as the summed frequency of the annotated unique rearrangements. TCR breadth was compared between groups using two-sided Wilcoxon rank-sum tests. TCRdb's version of the immuneACCESS table is confined to in-frame rearrangements and falls short of the full clone set. An unresolved V gene accounts for under half of the shortfall where checked; the remainder is of unknown origin. V and J calls and clone size come straight from that table; D and trimming were deduced from the DNA. This sample gives a few hundred thousand clones in total; approximately 87% of them show up just once. The biggest ten clones account for less than 4% of the sample.

This receptor was identified in a person between 18 and 60 years old who received the Ad26.COV2.S COVID-19 vaccine or a placebo. Sequences were derived from peripheral blood, sampled in a trial of Ad26.COV2.S vaccine versus placebo. This receptor chain uses TRBV18 and TRBJ1-1; the D gene is unclear. The sequence in DNA is TGTGCCAGCTCACCCGCAGGGAACACTGAAGCTTTCTTT. The encoded protein is CASSPAGNTEAFF.